These 8 T cell receptor beta chains share one sample of origin, sequenced in a study of T-cell memory formation after mild COVID-19. TCRdb used MiXCR to reprocess the 5' RACE reads, holding one entry per CDR3 protein. This sample has 150,000 to 200,000 distinct CDR3 sequences, with 31% found just once. The material sequenced was PBMCs or a T cell subset sorted from them (not recorded which). All receptors come from an adult woman who had mild COVID-19 (a few samples of this study predate the infection). Cell type and time point are not known.

This clonotype was seen repeatedly, ten times or more. The chain carries TRBV15 and TRBJ2-7; 8 positions match TRBD1. The CDR3 runs to 16 residues. Germline CDR1 is LNHNV and CDR2 is YYDKDF (reference sequence). The junction had 6 bases not matched to a gene; V was cut back by 0 bases and J by 2 bases. This chain's CDR3 is CATSRDSGTGPYEQYF. The CDR3 DNA sequence: TGTGCCACCAGCAGAGATTCCGGGACAGGTCCCTACGAGCAGTACTTC.

This clonotype was seen a few times. V gene TRBV5-1 combines with J gene TRBJ1-1; D possibly corresponds to TRBD1 (6 bases). V was trimmed by 4 bases and J by 4 bases, leaving 14 bases between them. In germline, CDR1 is SGHRS, CDR2 YFSETQ. The CDR3 totals 14 residues. CDR3 in DNA: TGCGCCAGCAGCGGAAGCAGGGGTATCACTGAAGCTTTCTTT. It translates to CASSGSRGITEAFF.

The chain uses TRBV7-9 and TRBJ2-1, with TRBD2 identical over 11 bases. The CDR3 has 17 residues. J lost 9 bases, V lost 5 bases, and 15 bases had no gene match. The germline V gene has CDR1 SEHNR and CDR2 FQNEAQ (reference sequence). The CDR3 region has the DNA TGTGCCAGCAGCACCCGTAATCTAGCGGGAGGAGTGGCTGAGCAGTTCTTC. It specifies CASSTRNLAGGVAEQFF.

This clonotype turned up a few times. The gene calls are TRBV20-1 and TRBJ2-2; tentatively, D is TRBD1 or TRBD2 (7 bases each). The V end was cut by 5 bases, the J end by 5 bases, with 12 bases between. This CDR3 is built from 13 residues. Germline CDR1 and CDR2: DFQATT and SNEGSKA (reference sequence). The CDR3 reads CSASQGGTGELFF. CDR3 DNA: TGCAGTGCTTCCCAGGGGGGGACCGGGGAGCTGTTTTTT.

The rearrangement joins TRBV3-1 to TRBJ1-2; D gene unclear. The CDR3 spans 13 residues. Germline CDR1 and CDR2: LGHDT and YNNKEL (reference sequence). The V end was cut by 0 bases, the J end by 2 bases, with 4 bases between. CDR3 in amino acids: CASSQEQNYGYTF. The CDR3 DNA reads TGTGCCAGCAGCCAAGAACAGAACTATGGCTACACCTTC. The full variable domain, rest sourced from reference TRBV3-1 and TRBJ1-2, is DTAVSQTPKYLVTQMGNDKSIKCEQNLGHDTMYWYKQDSKKFLKIMFSYNNKELIINETVPNRFSPKSPDKAHLNLHINSLELGDSAVYFCASSQEQNYGYTFGSGTRLTVV.

This clonotype came up once. Being one base from a much bigger clone, this may be a read error. The rearrangement uses TRBV5-1 and TRBJ2-1; D is possibly TRBD2 (9 bases). This CDR3 spans 19 amino acids. Deletions cut 5 bases from V and 4 bases from J, with 28 bases between. Germline values: CDR1 SGHRS, CDR2 YFSETQ. CDR3 DNA sequence: TGCGCCAGCAGTCGGCCGGGACAGGCTAGCGGGATCGGATACAATGAGCAGTTCTTC. Amino acid sequence: CASSRPGQASGIGYNEQFF.

The chain couples TRBV19 to TRBJ2-1; D perhaps matches TRBD2 (6 bases). V lost 7 bases to trimming and J lost 1 base, with 11 bases between them. Germline V gives CDR1 LNHDA, CDR2 SQIVND (reference sequence). This CDR3 is built from 14 residues. DNA of the CDR3: TGTGCCAGTACGGGAGAGGGATCCTACAATGAGCAGTTCTTC. This codes for CASTGEGSYNEQFF.

This clonotype was picked up a small number of times. The chain links TRBV18 to TRBJ2-1; 13 nucleotides line up with TRBD2. In germline, CDR1 is KGHSH, CDR2 LQKENI. The CDR3 is 14 residues long. The J segment lost 7 bases and the V segment lost 4 bases, leaving 1 base of the junction unmatched. Here the CDR3 DNA reads TGTGCCAGCTCACAGGGACTAGCGGGAAATGAGCAGTTCTTC. Translation gives CASSQGLAGNEQFF.